The source of this TCR beta chain is a study of human T cells and chemical hapten exposure. Germline values: CDR1 SEHNR, CDR2 FQNEAQ (reference sequence). The length of the CDR3 is 11 residues. Trimming took 5 bases from V and 5 from J, leaving 6 bases between them. Regarding time point: patch test 1, 2 weeks after DPC sensitization. The treatment was: therapeutic diphenylcyclopropenone sensitization with weekly scalp DPC. Blood draws came first, before each patch test. TCRdb fed the RACE reads into MiXCR, producing one record per CDR3 protein. This sample yields around 380,000 distinct CDR3 sequences, of which approximately 5.1% are seen a single time; under 2.5% belongs to the top ten. This clonotype has ten or more counts.

The chain carries TRBV7-9 and TRBJ2-5; D ambiguous. This TCR came from a woman aged 45-59 years with alopecia areata. Some clones in this sample may be carry-over from other donors' samples. Sequences were derived from whole blood, sampled in connection with sensitization to the hapten diphenylcyclopropenone (DPC). CDR3 protein: CASSPRETQYF. DNA for the CDR3: TGTGCCAGCAGCCCTAGGGAGACCCAGTACTTC.